Shown below are 10 T cell receptor beta chains from a single sample sequenced in a study of blood T cell repertoires in COVID-19. Sequencing used immunoSEQ multiplex PCR; TCRdb keeps in-frame clones, though not all of them. The table records some 310,000 clones, roughly nine tenths of them present only once. Sequenced: PBMCs or T cells enriched from blood (not recorded which). The receptors were sampled from a woman in her 30s who had recovered from COVID-19.

The gene calls are TRBV5-6 and TRBJ2-1, with 7 bases that match TRBD2. CDR3 length: 15 amino acids. Trimming took 4 bases from V and 9 from J; bases not matched to a gene: 13. Per germline, CDR1 SGHDT and CDR2 YYEEEE. CDR3 sequence reads: CASSPGLPLSAEQFF. The DNA of the CDR3 is TGTGCCAGCAGCCCGGGACTACCTCTTAGCGCTGAGCAGTTCTTC.

The genes are TRBV18 and TRBJ1-1, with 9 nucleotides matching TRBD1. The CDR3 runs to 15 residues. V was clipped by 0 bases and J by 4 bases; unmatched bases: 3. The germline V gene encodes CDR1 KGHSH and CDR2 LQKENI. The CDR3: CASSPPGDRATEAFF. The CDR3 DNA follows: TGTGCCAGCTCACCACCGGGGGACAGGGCCACTGAAGCTTTCTTT.

This sequence joins TRBV28 and TRBJ1-3; TRBD1 matches at 7 bases. The trim removed 5 bases at V and 4 bases at J, leaving 5 bases unmatched. The CDR3 consists of 14 residues. Germline CDR1 MDHEN, CDR2 SYDVKM. As DNA, the CDR3 is TGTGCCAGCAGTGATGGGACAGCGGGAAACACCATATATTTT. It is translated as CASSDGTAGNTIYF.

The chain couples TRBV18 to TRBJ1-2; 10 bases map to TRBD1. The germline V gene encodes CDR1 KGHSH and CDR2 LQKENI. The J segment lost 6 bases and the V segment lost 3 bases, leaving 10 bases of the junction unmatched. The CDR3 is 16 amino acids. The CDR3, as DNA: TGTGCCAGCTCACCGTATCAATCGACAGGGGGCAATGGCTACACCTTC. Amino acid sequence: CASSPYQSTGGNGYTF.

The chain uses TRBV6-1 and TRBJ2-3, with 8 bases identical to TRBD2. The CDR3 loop spans 16 amino acids. Germline lookup yields CDR1 MNHNS and CDR2 SASEGT. V gave up 2 bases and J gave up 0 bases; unmatched junction bases: 4. The CDR3 loop is CASSEWASGSTDTQYF. The CDR3 DNA sequence: TGTGCCAGCAGTGAATGGGCTAGCGGGAGCACAGATACGCAGTATTTT.

The chain uses TRBV7-9 and TRBJ2-7, with 11 bases aligning to TRBD2. This CDR3 has 16 amino acids. Germline V gene lookup returns CDR1 SEHNR and CDR2 FQNEAQ (reference sequence). V gave up 4 bases and J gave up 4 bases; unmatched junction bases: 9. CDR3 bases: TGTGCCAGCAGCTCGTTTCGACTAGCGGGGAGTTACGAGCAGTACTTC. It is translated as CASSSFRLAGSYEQYF.

The J gene is TRBJ2-1, the V gene TRBV19; 7 nucleotides line up with TRBD1. Unmatched junction bases numbered 5, after V lost 5 bases and J lost 4 bases. CDR1 and CDR2 (germline): LNHDA, SQIVND (reference sequence). There are 14 residues in the CDR3. The CDR3 region has the DNA TGTGCCAGTAGTTTTTGGACAGGATACAATGAGCAGTTCTTC. As protein: CASSFWTGYNEQFF.

The CDR3: CASSLDGQQNTEAFF. CDR3 DNA sequence: TGCGCCAGCAGCTTGGATGGACAACAGAACACTGAAGCTTTCTTT. The chain links TRBV5-1 to TRBJ1-1; D is possibly TRBD1 (5 bases). CDR3 length equals 15 residues. Germline loops: CDR1 SGHRS, CDR2 YFSETQ. The ends were cut back, 0 bases at V and 1 base at J, with 10 bases in the middle. Supplemented by reference TRBV5-1 and TRBJ1-1, the full variable domain reads KAGVTQTPRYLIKTRGQQVTLSCSPISGHRSVSWYQQTPGQGLQFLFEYFSETQRNKGNFPGRFSGRQFSNSRSEMNVSTLELGDSALYLCASSLDGQQNTEAFFGQGTRLTVV.

This rearrangement joins TRBV7-8 to TRBJ1-1; no definite D call. The CDR3 has 15 amino acids. V was trimmed by 2 bases and J by 3 bases, leaving 13 bases between them. Looked up from germline, CDR1 is SGHVS and CDR2 is FQNEAQ. The CDR3 loop is CASSLRPSEDTEAFF. CDR3 DNA sequence: TGTGCCAGCAGCTTACGGCCTTCAGAGGACACTGAAGCTTTCTTT.

The V call is TRBV7-2, the J call TRBJ2-2; 10 bases match TRBD1. Germline V gene lookup returns CDR1 SGHTA and CDR2 FQGNSA. The J segment lost 6 bases and the V segment lost 5 bases, leaving 6 bases of the junction unmatched. The CDR3 totals 15 residues. CDR3 bases: TGTGCCAGCAGCACAGGACAGGGGGGCCCCGGGGAGCTGTTTTTT. It is translated as CASSTGQGGPGELFF.